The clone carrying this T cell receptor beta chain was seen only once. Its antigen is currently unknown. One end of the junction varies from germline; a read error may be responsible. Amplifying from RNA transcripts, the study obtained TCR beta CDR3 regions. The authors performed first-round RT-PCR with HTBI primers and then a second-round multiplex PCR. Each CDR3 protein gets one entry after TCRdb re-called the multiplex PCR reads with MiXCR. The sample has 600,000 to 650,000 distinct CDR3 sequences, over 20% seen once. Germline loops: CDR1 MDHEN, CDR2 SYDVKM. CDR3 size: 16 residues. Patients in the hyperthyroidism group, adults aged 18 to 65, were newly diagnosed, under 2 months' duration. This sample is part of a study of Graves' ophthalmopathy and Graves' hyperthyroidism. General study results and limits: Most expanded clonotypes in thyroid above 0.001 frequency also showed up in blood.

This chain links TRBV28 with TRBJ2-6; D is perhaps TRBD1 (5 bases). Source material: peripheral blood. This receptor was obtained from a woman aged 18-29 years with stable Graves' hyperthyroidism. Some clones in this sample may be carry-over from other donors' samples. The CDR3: CASSLQGPSGVNVLTF. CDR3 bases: TGTGCCAGCAGTTTACAGGGCCCCTCTGGGGTCAACGTCCTGACTTTC.